The next 14 T cell receptor beta chains were all read from a single sample in a study of T cell responses to AZD1222 COVID-19 vaccine. This table comes from immunoSEQ multiplex PCR, and its TCRdb copy is limited to in-frame clones, with some not included. The repertoire holds about 96,000 clones, with approximately 90% as singletons. Sample: peripheral blood, taken on day 0 of AZD1222 vaccination. Receptor source: an adult in good health.

The V and J genes are TRBV27 and TRBJ2-1, with D perhaps matching TRBD1 or TRBD2 (5 bases each). Germline CDR1 is MNHEY and CDR2 is SMNVEV (reference sequence). V was trimmed by 6 bases and J by 10 bases, leaving 25 bases between them. The CDR3 totals 16 residues. The CDR3: CASRAYGTDQKTEQFF. In DNA, the CDR3 is TGTGCCAGCAGAGCTTATGGGACGGATCAGAAGACCGAGCAGTTCTTC.

This chain links TRBV5-4 with TRBJ1-4, with D possibly being TRBD1 (5 bases). Germline V CDR1 and CDR2: SGHNT, YYREEE (reference sequence). V gave up 4 bases and J gave up 1 base, with 8 bases separating them. This CDR3 has 14 residues. CDR3 protein: CASSIGGTNEKLFF. Here the CDR3 DNA reads TGTGCCAGCAGCATCGGGGGAACTAATGAAAAACTGTTTTTT.

The rearrangement uses TRBV14 and TRBJ1-2; D is undetermined. CDR1 SGHDN and CDR2 FVKESK come from the germline V gene. The CDR3 sequence is 17 residues long. Trimming took 0 bases from V and 4 from J, leaving 18 bases between them. The CDR3 region is CASSQENWAGPFYGYTF. The CDR3 nucleotides read TGTGCCAGCAGCCAAGAGAATTGGGCAGGACCTTTCTATGGCTACACCTTC.

The gene calls are TRBV28 and TRBJ2-5, with 7 bases lining up with TRBD1. This CDR3 has 14 residues. J lost 3 bases, V lost 2 bases, and 3 bases had no gene match. CDR1 MDHEN and CDR2 SYDVKM come from the germline V gene. The CDR3 sequence: CASSLDREEETQYF. DNA of the CDR3: TGTGCCAGCAGTTTAGACAGGGAAGAAGAGACCCAGTACTTC.

The gene calls are TRBV28 and TRBJ1-5; D gene uncertain. V was cut by 5 bases and J by 0 bases, with 14 bases left in between. The germline V gene has CDR1 MDHEN and CDR2 SYDVKM. The CDR3 is 16 residues long. The DNA of the CDR3 is TGTGCCAGCAGTCCCCTCCGCGGGCTTAGCAATCAGCCCCAGCATTTT. Its translation is CASSPLRGLSNQPQHF.

The CDR3 DNA is TGCGCCAGCAGCTTGACAGAGAACCAAGAGACCCAGTACTTC. Amino acid sequence: CASSLTENQETQYF. The chain is built from TRBV5-1 and TRBJ2-5; D is unresolved. The CDR3 has 14 residues. The germline gives CDR1 SGHRS, CDR2 YFSETQ. The V end lost 1 base, the J end lost 0 bases, and 7 bases lay between the germline ends.

The rearrangement joins TRBV11-2 to TRBJ2-2; possible D gene TRBD1, 6 bases. The germline gives CDR1 SGHAT, CDR2 FQNNGV. V gave up 2 bases and J gave up 5 bases, with 9 bases separating them. This CDR3 has 14 amino acids. Written as DNA, the CDR3 is TGTGCCAGCAGCTTAACAGGGTATACCGGGGAGCTGTTTTTT. Protein sequence: CASSLTGYTGELFF.

The rearrangement joins TRBV5-5 to TRBJ1-1, with 7 nucleotides matching TRBD1. There are 15 residues in the CDR3. Germline V CDR1 and CDR2: SGHKS, YYEKEE (reference sequence). V shed 1 base, J shed 5 bases, and the junction held 8 bases outside the gene matches. Written as DNA, the CDR3 is TGTGCCAGCAGCTTGTGGGGACAGATTAAAACTGAAGCTTTCTTT. Translated: CASSLWGQIKTEAFF.

The chain uses TRBV4-1 and TRBJ2-3; 11 nucleotides line up with TRBD2. CDR1 and CDR2 (germline): MGHRA, YSYEKL. The CDR3 spans 19 residues. Trimming cost V 1 base and J 4 bases; bases outside gene matches: 13. The CDR3 is CASSQGGLAGGLYADTQYF. Here the CDR3 DNA reads TGCGCCAGCAGCCAAGGGGGTCTAGCGGGAGGTTTGTACGCAGATACGCAGTATTTT.

The chain uses TRBV7-3 and TRBJ2-1, with 12 bases that match TRBD2. V shed 5 bases, J shed 9 bases, and the junction held 11 bases outside the gene matches. The CDR3 length is 16 residues. CDR1 SGHTA and CDR2 FQGTGA come from the germline V gene. The CDR3 region has the DNA TGTGCCAGCAGCGCTAGCGGGAGGGCCGGTCGTTCTGAGCAGTTCTTC. As protein: CASSASGRAGRSEQFF.

This chain links TRBV6-5 with TRBJ2-7; 8 bases align to TRBD1. Germline V CDR1 and CDR2: MNHEY, SVGAGI. This CDR3 has 14 amino acids. Trimming took 6 bases from V and 3 from J; bases not matched to a gene: 7. The CDR3 spells CASRWDRSFYEQYF. The CDR3 region has the DNA TGTGCCAGCAGATGGGACAGGTCCTTCTACGAGCAGTACTTC.

The rearrangement uses TRBV28 and TRBJ1-1; a weak D match, TRBD1 (6 bases). From germline, CDR1 is MDHEN and CDR2 SYDVKM. Trimming pared 6 bases from V and 5 bases from J, leaving 10 bases between. This CDR3 has 12 residues. The CDR3 region has the DNA TGTGCCAGCAGCTTCGGACAGACTGAAGCTTTCTTT. Protein product: CASSFGQTEAFF. The entire variable domain, with the rest obtained from reference TRBV28 and TRBJ1-1, is as follows: DVKVTQSSRYLVKRTGEKVFLECVQDMDHENMFWYRQDPGLGLRLIYFSYDVKMKEKGDIPEGYSVSREKKERFSLILESASTNQTSMYLCASSFGQTEAFFGQGTRLTVV.

The chain carries TRBV7-9 and TRBJ1-1; D gene uncertain. The CDR3 length is 13 residues. Germline loops: CDR1 SEHNR, CDR2 FQNEAQ (reference sequence). V dropped 5 bases and J dropped 1 base, with 8 bases sitting between them. The CDR3 bases are TGTGCCAGCAGCCCTTATAAGAACACTGAAGCTTTCTTT. Amino acid sequence: CASSPYKNTEAFF.

This rearrangement joins TRBV29-1 to TRBJ1-1; D call uncertain. With 4 bases removed from V and 6 bases from J, the gap between germline ends came to 21 bases. CDR1 and CDR2 from the germline V gene are SQVTM and ANQGSEA. The CDR3 totals 15 residues. Here the CDR3 DNA reads TGCAGCGTTGGAACCGTCCGGAGAGTGACGCCTGAAGCTTTCTTT. This encodes CSVGTVRRVTPEAFF.